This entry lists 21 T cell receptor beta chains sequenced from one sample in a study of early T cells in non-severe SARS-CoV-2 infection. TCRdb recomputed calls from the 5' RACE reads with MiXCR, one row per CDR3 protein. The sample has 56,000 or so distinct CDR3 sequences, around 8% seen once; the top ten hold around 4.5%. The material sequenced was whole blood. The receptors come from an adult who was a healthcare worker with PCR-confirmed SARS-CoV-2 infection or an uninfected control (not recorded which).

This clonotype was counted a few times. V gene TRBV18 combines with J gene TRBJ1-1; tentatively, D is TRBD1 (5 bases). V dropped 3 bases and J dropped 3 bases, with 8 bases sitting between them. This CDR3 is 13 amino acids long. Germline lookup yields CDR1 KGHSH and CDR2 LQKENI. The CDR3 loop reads CASSPGQDTEAFF. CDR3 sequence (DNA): TGTGCCAGCTCACCGGGGCAGGACACTGAAGCTTTCTTT.

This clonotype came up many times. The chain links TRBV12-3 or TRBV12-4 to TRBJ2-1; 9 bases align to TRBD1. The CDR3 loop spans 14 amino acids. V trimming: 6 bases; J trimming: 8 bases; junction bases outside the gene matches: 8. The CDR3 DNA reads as TGTGCCAGCAGGGAGGGACAGGGACGGGATGAGCAGTTCTTC. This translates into CASREGQGRDEQFF.

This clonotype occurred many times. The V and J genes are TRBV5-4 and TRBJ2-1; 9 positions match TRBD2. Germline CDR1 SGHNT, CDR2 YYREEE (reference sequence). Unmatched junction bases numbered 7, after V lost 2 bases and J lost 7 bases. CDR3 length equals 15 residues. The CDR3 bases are TGTGCCAGCAGCTTCGACGCGGGAGGGCTTAATGAGCAGTTCTTC. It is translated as CASSFDAGGLNEQFF.

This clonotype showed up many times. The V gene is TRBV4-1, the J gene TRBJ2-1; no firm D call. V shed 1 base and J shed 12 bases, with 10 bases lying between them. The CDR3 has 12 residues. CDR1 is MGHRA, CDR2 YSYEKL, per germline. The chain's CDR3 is CASSQVVRVQFF. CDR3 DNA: TGCGCCAGCAGCCAAGTCGTTAGAGTGCAGTTCTTC.

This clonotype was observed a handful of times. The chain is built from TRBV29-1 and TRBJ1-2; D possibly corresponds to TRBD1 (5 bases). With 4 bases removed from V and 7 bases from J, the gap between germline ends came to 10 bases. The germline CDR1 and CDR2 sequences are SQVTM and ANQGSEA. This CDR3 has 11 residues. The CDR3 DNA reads TGCAGCGTTGTAGGGGATGGTGGCTACACCTTC. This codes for CSVVGDGGYTF.

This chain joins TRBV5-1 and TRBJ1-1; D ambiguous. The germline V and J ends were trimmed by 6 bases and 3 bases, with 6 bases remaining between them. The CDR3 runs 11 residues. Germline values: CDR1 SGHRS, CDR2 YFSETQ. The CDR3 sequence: CASTMDTEAFF. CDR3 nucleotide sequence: TGCGCCAGCACTATGGACACTGAAGCTTTCTTT.

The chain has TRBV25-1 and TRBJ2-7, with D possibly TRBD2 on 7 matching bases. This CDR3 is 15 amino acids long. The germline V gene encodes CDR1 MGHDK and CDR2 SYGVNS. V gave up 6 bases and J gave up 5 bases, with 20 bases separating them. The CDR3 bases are TGTGCCAGCAGGGAAGGGCGGGGGCCTCTGGACGAGCAGTACTTC. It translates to CASREGRGPLDEQYF.

The chain's CDR3 is CSAPRAGGTDTQYF. The CDR3 DNA is TGCAGTGCTCCCAGGGCGGGGGGAACAGATACGCAGTATTTT. V gene TRBV20-1 combines with J gene TRBJ2-3; TRBD2 matches 8 bases. This CDR3 has 14 amino acids. Trimming took 5 bases from V and 3 from J; bases not matched to a gene: 7. Per germline, CDR1 DFQATT and CDR2 SNEGSKA (reference sequence).

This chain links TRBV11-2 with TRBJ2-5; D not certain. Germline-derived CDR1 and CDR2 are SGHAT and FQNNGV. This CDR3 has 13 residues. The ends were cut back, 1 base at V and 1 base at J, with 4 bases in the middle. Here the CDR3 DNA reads TGTGCCAGCAGCTTAGGAAGCCAAGAGACCCAGTACTTC. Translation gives CASSLGSQETQYF.

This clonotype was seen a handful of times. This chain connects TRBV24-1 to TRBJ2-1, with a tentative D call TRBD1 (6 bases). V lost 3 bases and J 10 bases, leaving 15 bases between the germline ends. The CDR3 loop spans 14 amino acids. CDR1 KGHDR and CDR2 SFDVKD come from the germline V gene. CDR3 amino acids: CATSDDTGLGEQFF. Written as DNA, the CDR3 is TGTGCCACCAGTGATGATACAGGGTTGGGGGAGCAGTTCTTC.

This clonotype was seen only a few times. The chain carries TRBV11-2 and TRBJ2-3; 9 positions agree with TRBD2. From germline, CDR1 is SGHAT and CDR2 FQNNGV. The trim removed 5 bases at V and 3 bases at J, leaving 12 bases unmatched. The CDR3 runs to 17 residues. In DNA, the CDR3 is TGTGCCAGCAGCCCCAGTATTAGCGGGGGCTTGACAGATACGCAGTATTTT. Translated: CASSPSISGGLTDTQYF. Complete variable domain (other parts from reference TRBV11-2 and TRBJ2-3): EAGVAQSPRYKIIEKRQSVAFWCNPISGHATLYWYQQILGQGPKLLIQFQNNGVVDDSQLPKDRFSAERLKGVDSTLKIQPAKLEDSAVYLCASSPSISGGLTDTQYFGPGTRLTVL.

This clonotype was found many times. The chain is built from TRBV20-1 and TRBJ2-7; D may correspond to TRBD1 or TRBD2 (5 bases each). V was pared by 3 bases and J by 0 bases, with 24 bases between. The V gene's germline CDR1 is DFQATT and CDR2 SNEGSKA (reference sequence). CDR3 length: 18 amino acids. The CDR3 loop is CSARAPGPGYSSSYEQYF. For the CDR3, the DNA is TGCAGTGCTAGGGCTCCGGGACCGGGATACTCGAGCTCCTACGAGCAGTACTTC.

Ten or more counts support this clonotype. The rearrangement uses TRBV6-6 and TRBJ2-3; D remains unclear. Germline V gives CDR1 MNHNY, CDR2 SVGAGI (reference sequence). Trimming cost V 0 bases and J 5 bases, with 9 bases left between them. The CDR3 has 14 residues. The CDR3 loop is CASSYSARVDTQYF. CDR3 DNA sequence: TGTGCCAGCAGTTACTCGGCTAGGGTAGATACGCAGTATTTT.

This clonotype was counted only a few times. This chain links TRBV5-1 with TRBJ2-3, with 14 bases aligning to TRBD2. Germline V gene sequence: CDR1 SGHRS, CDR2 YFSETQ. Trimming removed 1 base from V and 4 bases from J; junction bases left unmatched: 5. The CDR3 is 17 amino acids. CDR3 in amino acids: CASSLSGLAGVADTQYF. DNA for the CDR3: TGCGCCAGCAGCTTGTCGGGACTAGCGGGGGTCGCAGATACGCAGTATTTT. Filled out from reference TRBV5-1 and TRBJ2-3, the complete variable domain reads KAGVTQTPRYLIKTRGQQVTLSCSPISGHRSVSWYQQTPGQGLQFLFEYFSETQRNKGNFPGRFSGRQFSNSRSEMNVSTLELGDSALYLCASSLSGLAGVADTQYFGPGTRLTVL.

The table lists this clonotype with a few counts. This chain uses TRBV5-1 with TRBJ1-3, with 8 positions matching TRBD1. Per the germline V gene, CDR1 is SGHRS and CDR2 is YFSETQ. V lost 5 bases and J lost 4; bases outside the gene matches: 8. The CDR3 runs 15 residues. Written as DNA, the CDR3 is TGCGCCAGCAGGCCGACAGGGGAGGAAGGAAACACCATATATTTT. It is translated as CASRPTGEEGNTIYF. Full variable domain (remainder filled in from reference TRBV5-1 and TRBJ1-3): KAGVTQTPRYLIKTRGQQVTLSCSPISGHRSVSWYQQTPGQGLQFLFEYFSETQRNKGNFPGRFSGRQFSNSRSEMNVSTLELGDSALYLCASRPTGEEGNTIYFGEGSWLTVV.

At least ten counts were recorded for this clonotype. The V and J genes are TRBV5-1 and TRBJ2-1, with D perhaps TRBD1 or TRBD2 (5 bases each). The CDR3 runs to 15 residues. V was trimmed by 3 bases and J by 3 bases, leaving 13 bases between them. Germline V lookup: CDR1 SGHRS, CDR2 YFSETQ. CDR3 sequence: CASSSTGTNYNEQFF. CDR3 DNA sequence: TGCGCCAGCAGCTCAACCGGGACCAACTACAATGAGCAGTTCTTC.

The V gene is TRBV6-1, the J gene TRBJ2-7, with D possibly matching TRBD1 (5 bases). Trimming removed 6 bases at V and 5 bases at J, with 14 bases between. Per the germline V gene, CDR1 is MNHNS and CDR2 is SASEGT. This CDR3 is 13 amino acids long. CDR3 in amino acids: CASSLTEPHEQYF. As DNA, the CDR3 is TGTGCCAGCAGCCTGACAGAGCCCCACGAGCAGTACTTC.

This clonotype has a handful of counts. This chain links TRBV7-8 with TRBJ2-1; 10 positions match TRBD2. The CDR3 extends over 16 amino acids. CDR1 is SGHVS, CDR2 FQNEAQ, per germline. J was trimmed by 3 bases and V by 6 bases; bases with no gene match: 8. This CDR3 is CASSYLAGVIYNEQFF. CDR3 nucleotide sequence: TGTGCCAGCAGTTATCTAGCGGGAGTGATCTACAATGAGCAGTTCTTC.

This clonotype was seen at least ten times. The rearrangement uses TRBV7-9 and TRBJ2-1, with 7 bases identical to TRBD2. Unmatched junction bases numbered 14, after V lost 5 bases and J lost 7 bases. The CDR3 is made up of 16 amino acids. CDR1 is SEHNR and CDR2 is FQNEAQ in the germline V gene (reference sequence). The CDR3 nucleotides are TGTGCCAGCAGCACAACCTGGACTAGGGGAAAAAATGAGCAGTTCTTC. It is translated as CASSTTWTRGKNEQFF.

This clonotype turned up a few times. The CDR3 here is CASSLDNSPLHF. The CDR3, as DNA: TGTGCCAGCAGCTTAGACAATTCACCCCTCCACTTT. The chain couples TRBV7-9 to TRBJ1-6; D is ambiguous. CDR3 length: 12 amino acids. Per germline, CDR1 SEHNR and CDR2 FQNEAQ (reference sequence). Trimming took 1 base from V and 7 from J, leaving 2 bases between them.

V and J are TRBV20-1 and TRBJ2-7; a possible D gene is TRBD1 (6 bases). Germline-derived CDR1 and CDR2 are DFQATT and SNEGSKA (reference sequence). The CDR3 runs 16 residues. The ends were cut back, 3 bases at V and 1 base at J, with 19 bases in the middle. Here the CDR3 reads CSASPFGGGFSYEQYF. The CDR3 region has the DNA TGCAGTGCTAGCCCGTTTGGGGGCGGATTTTCCTACGAGCAGTACTTC.